The T cell receptor beta chain under discussion was sequenced for a study of OX40 agonist ivuxolimab in advanced cancers. About the full investigation: Ivuxolimab was an agonistic, fully human IgG2 monoclonal antibody directed against OX40 (CD134), a costimulatory receptor. Partial responses were achieved by three dose-escalation patients, of whom one had hepatocellular carcinoma and two had cutaneous melanoma. The paper covers the monotherapy dose-escalation part of the phase I ivuxolimab trial, which included N ≈ 57 patients. Of the approximately 54 dose-escalation patients, hepatocellular carcinoma was present in approximately 20, melanoma in approximately 15, renal cell carcinoma in 9 and head and neck cancer in 9. Intravenous ivuxolimab was administered to patients every 2 weeks at six dose levels: 0.01, 0.1, 0.3, 1.5, 3 and 10 mg/kg. Peripheral TCRbeta sequencing was intended to test whether TCR sequence diversity was altered and clonal T-cell expansion was caused by ivuxolimab. A male proportion of under 85% and a mean age of approximately 55 years, ranging from 23 to 79, were recorded for the dose-escalation cohort. Patients were allowed to have had prior anti-PD-1, anti-PD-L1 or anti-CTLA-4 therapy, and approximately 40% of the dose-escalation patients had been treated with checkpoint inhibitors. Broad study findings and their caveats: On average, CD8+ T cells showed more expanded clones than CD4+ T cells after ivuxolimab. In the 0.1-3.0 mg/kg groups, partial responders had among the lowest normalized peripheral clonal expansion, particularly in CD8+ T cells. The antigen specificity of the peripheral T cells that underwent clonal expansion was not determined. Low levels of normalized T-cell clonal expansion were also seen in some nonresponding patients. At doses of 0.1 to 3.0 mg/kg, clonal expansion of both CD4+ and CD8+ T cells in blood was seen between baseline and week 6.

To sequence the TCRbeta CDR3 region, genomic DNA was isolated from the sorted cells. The immunoSEQ Assay was used to sequence the TCRbeta CDR3 regions. TCRdb took this table from immuneACCESS and kept in-frame rearrangements with V and J called. Such tables lack part of the clones; where checked against another copy, unresolved V genes explain under half of the gap, and the rest is unexplained. This sample gives approximately 15,000 clones in total; about four fifths of them show up just once. About 12% of the sample comes from the top ten. The trial excluded patients who had a history of autoimmune disease or who were on systemic immunosuppression. Peripheral blood for TCR sequencing was collected from all dose cohorts at baseline, on cycle 4 day 1, and on cycle 7 day 1. The samples were drawn from a first-in-human, open-label, multicenter phase I dose-escalation trial of ivuxolimab. Adults with locally advanced or metastatic melanoma, renal cell carcinoma, hepatocellular carcinoma or head and neck squamous cell carcinoma were enrolled in the trial. Before TCR sequencing, CD4+ T cells and CD8+ T cells from peripheral blood were sorted into separate populations.

As regards this clone: It has no known antigen specificity. No quality values exist for individual bases; no much larger clone is one base distant.

As encoded in the germline V gene, CDR1 is SGHDN while CDR2 is FVKESK. Its CDR3 holds 12 amino acids, cysteine through phenylalanine. Kept here is only the CDR3 DNA, which spans 36 bases and is read in frame from base 1. Deletion took 8 bases off V and 4 bases off J, with a span of 11 bases between the germline ends. In this chain, TRBV14 is recombined with TRBJ1-1; tentative D gene TRBD1, with 5 bases matching. The receptor was isolated from an adult with an advanced solid tumor such as melanoma, head and neck, liver or kidney cancer. This material consisted of CD4+ or CD8+ T cells sorted from blood, taken in a trial of the OX40 agonist ivuxolimab. The DNA sequence is TGTGCCAGCCGACTGGGGGGCACTGAAGCTTTCTTT. It translates as CASRLGGTEAFF.